This T cell receptor beta chain was recovered during a study of shared clonotypes between healthy human individuals (dated by TCRdb to about 2020). Background on the whole study: The cohort included a few men and a couple of women between 18 and 49 years of age. For each donor, three plates each were used for CD4 naive and CD4 memory, two plates were used for CD8 naive, and one plate was used for CD8 memory. The study deeply sequenced blood TCR repertoires of about 5 healthy adults to estimate repertoire size and the extent of clonotype sharing between individuals. To increase sequencing depth and limit assay-specific biases, different laboratories used diverse techniques to prepare libraries and sequence TCR repertoires. Each donor's leukapheresis produced roughly between roughly 0.85 and 10 billion PBMCs.

Study-wide findings and limitations: Sampling was restricted to blood, and TCR repertoires in tissue are likely to differ from TCR repertoires in blood. Incomplete sequencing was indicated by rarefaction of sorted-subset datasets, despite the large sequencing depth. The small number of donors limited the genetic and exposure-history diversity represented. Naive subsets generally had larger estimated clonotype richness than memory subsets. Approximately 4.8% of naive CD4, 3.5% of naive CD8, approximately 2% of memory CD4, and over 0.35% of memory CD8 clonotypes were shared across several donors. Pairwise subsampling led to the expectation that sequencing depth would affect the degree of clonotype sharing among donors. Compared with non-shared clonotypes, the clonotypes found in all four sorted-subset donors had higher generation probabilities.

Using the deep immunoSEQ assay, TCR CDR3 regions were amplified from genomic DNA by multiplex PCR. Genomic DNA extracted from each cell subset was distributed evenly over all wells of several immunoSEQ 96-well plates, and each plate served as one replicate. For sorted subsets, around 200 ng genomic DNA, equal to some 28,000 T cell genomes, was loaded into each replicate PCR. Purified libraries were measured with a Qubit 3.0 fluorometer, size-checked on a Bioanalyzer 2100, and measured again with the KAPA Library Quantification kit. Every immunoSEQ 96-well plate was sequenced on a separate single-read 150-cycle Illumina NextSeq 550 flow cell. Regarding the original processing steps: Because only junctional sequences without quality scores were contained in the immunoSEQ output, filtering matching that applied to full-length reads could not be performed. Sequences were annotated with PyIR, a Python wrapper for IgBLAST v1.9, and V/J genes and CDR3 were assigned using IMGT germline references. Reads were filtered out if the reads had weak V/J assignments (E-value above 1e-6), no CDR3, stop codons, out-of-frame junctions, or ambiguous translated residues. V3J clonotypes were defined as sequences sharing an identical inferred V gene, J gene, and CDR3 amino acid sequence. Percentage overlap between repertoires was calculated by dividing the number of shared unique clonotypes by the size of the smaller repertoire. RTK rarefaction, the Chao1 estimator, and Recon v2.1 estimates of unobserved clonotypes were used to assess repertoire richness. Generation probabilities for all TCRbeta clonotypes obtained by the gDNA method from a few donors were computed using OLGA. The table was pulled from immuneACCESS by TCRdb, which kept in-frame rearrangements only. Such tables lose some clones; where checked, under half of the loss comes from unresolved V genes, and the rest has no known cause. V and J calls and clone size are copied from that table; D and trimming were computed from the DNA. The sample profile shows some 2,400,000 clones; more than 90% of them were found once. The top ten hold roughly 0.13% of the sample.

Of note for this clone: Its antigen has not been determined. The input lacks base qualities; no much larger clone sits a single base away.

Donors were healthy HIV-negative adults with no recently reported acute infections or vaccinations. Every donor was a Caucasian adult residing in Nashville, Tennessee, USA. CD4+ T cells were enriched by magnetic negative selection, after which naive cells were positively selected on CD45RA and the negative fraction was taken as the memory subset. After blood collection by leukapheresis, PBMCs were isolated using Ficoll-Histopaque density gradient centrifugation and then cryopreserved in the vapor phase of liquid nitrogen. Purity and quantity of every magnetically sorted T cell population were checked by analytical flow cytometry. Genomic DNA was isolated from each sorted fraction and quantified by UV absorbance on a Nanodrop 2000c. Taken from the germline V gene, the CDR1 and CDR2 loops are MNHEY and SVGAGI. Cut back by 6 bases and 14 bases, the V and J ends lie 16 bases apart. The CDR3, from cysteine to phenylalanine, totals 11 residues. Solely the CDR3 DNA is kept, with 33 bases framed from the first base.

This chain joins TRBV6-5 to TRBJ2-5; the D segment might be TRBD1 or TRBD2, since each matches 6 bases. The receptor was isolated from a man younger than 35 in good health. Sequencing used naive CD4+ T cells sorted from blood. The cell subset or site label here, explained by the study, means: CD45RA+ positively selected. The CDR3 here reads CASSPGRGTYF. In nucleotide form, the sequence is TGTGCCAGCAGCCCTGGACGCGGGACATACTTC.